The clone carrying this T cell receptor (beta chain) was detected a few times. The antigen is not known. Between the trimmed V and J ends, which lost 0 bases and 3 bases, there was a span of 10 bases. Germline CDR1 reads DFQATT; CDR2 reads SNEGSKA (reference sequence). CDR3 size: 14 residues. The sample belongs to a study of post-analysis software for immune sequencing data. Presence of unique molecular identifiers characterized the TCR beta cDNA libraries. TCRdb called the PCR reads again in MiXCR, with one record for every CDR3 protein. This sample has 380,000 or so distinct CDR3 sequences, with roughly 30% found just once. Study observations and caveats: Included in a set of about five TRBV segments more frequent in patients than controls were TRBV5-6, TRBV5-1 and TRBV20-1.

This sequence joins TRBV20-1 and TRBJ2-3; possibly TRBD2 for D (6 bases). This sequence was found in a girl under 18 with multiple sclerosis. Sequences were obtained from blood. CDR3 amino acids: CSARDLGGTDTQYF. The CDR3 DNA follows: TGCAGTGCTAGAGATCTTGGGGGGACAGATACGCAGTATTTT.